This T cell receptor beta chain was found in a study of early T cells in non-severe SARS-CoV-2 infection. This clonotype was found a few times. Individually, cDNA molecules had unique molecular identifiers attached to them. TCRdb re-analysed the 5' RACE reads in MiXCR, keeping a single row per CDR3 protein. Of tens of thousands of distinct CDR3 sequences in the sample, more than 9% were seen once. This TCR came from an adult who was a healthcare worker with PCR-confirmed SARS-CoV-2 infection or an uninfected control (not recorded which). What was sequenced was whole blood.

CDR3 loop: CSAKPAGVGYEQYF. For the CDR3, the DNA is TGCAGTGCTAAGCCAGCGGGGGTAGGGTACGAGCAGTACTTC. The V and J genes are TRBV20-1 and TRBJ2-7; 8 positions match TRBD2. Germline CDR1 reads DFQATT; CDR2 reads SNEGSKA (reference sequence). This CDR3 has 14 amino acids. Losses at the gene ends were 4 bases for V and 4 bases for J; bases not matched to a gene: 9.